This TCR beta chain was identified in a study of blood T cell repertoires in COVID-19. About the research overall: PBMCs, B-cell-depleted T cells, or T cells were the source of the cDNA or gDNA that made up the material.

In the authors' methods: From reference gene primer amplification, estimates of nucleated cell counts were derived. Data came from immunoSEQ multiplex PCR; TCRdb stores just in-frame clones and leaves some out. V and J calls and clone size are copied from that table; D and trimming were computed from the DNA. The sample shows about 230,000 clones, roughly four fifths of them seen only once. Looked up from germline, CDR1 is SGHTA and CDR2 is FQGNSA. The junction had 11 bases not matched to a gene; V was cut back by 4 bases and J by 3 bases. This CDR3 spans 17 amino acids. This clone was counted a single time. Participants were aged roughly 18 to 90 years, lived in under 30 US areas, and enrolled virtually.

The clonotype was recovered from a man aged 55 to 70 who had recovered from COVID-19. The sample was PBMCs or T cells enriched from blood (not recorded which). The chain joins TRBV7-2 to TRBJ2-5; TRBD2 matches at 10 bases. The CDR3 DNA sequence: TGTGCCAGCAGCTCCCTAGCGGGGGCCACCTCGAAAGAGACCCAGTACTTC. Translating gives CASSSLAGATSKETQYF.